The next 27 T cell receptor beta chains were all read from a single sample in a study of beta chain features in type 1 diabetes. Expressed TCRB transcripts were sequenced after all isolated RNA was converted to cDNA. TCRdb's table, derived via immunoSEQ multiplex PCR, lists solely in-frame clones and lacks some. The data hold about 900,000 clones, with 17% observed a single time. The sequencing input was naive CD4+ T cells from blood. The receptors here all came from a woman aged 18 to 35 in good health.

The CDR3 bases are TGTGCCAGCAGCGAGCGGACAGGGGTAAACTATGGCTACACCTTC. It encodes CASSERTGVNYGYTF. The chain has TRBV7-9 and TRBJ1-2, with 9 bases matching TRBD1. The V gene's germline CDR1 is SEHNR and CDR2 FQNEAQ (reference sequence). The junction had 6 bases not matched to a gene; V was cut back by 5 bases and J by 2 bases. This CDR3 comprises 15 residues.

The chain joins TRBV19 to TRBJ1-1; D possibly corresponds to TRBD1 (5 bases). V lost 4 bases and J lost 5, with 20 bases in between. Germline V gene sequence: CDR1 LNHDA, CDR2 SQIVND (reference sequence). The length of the CDR3 is 16 residues. The CDR3 DNA is TGTGCCAGTAGTAACCCTCGAGGGGAGGTTTTAACTGAAGCTTTCTTT. It codes for CASSNPRGEVLTEAFF.

The chain links TRBV4-3 to TRBJ2-7, with 14 bases lining up with TRBD2. The junction had 3 bases not matched to a gene; V was cut back by 4 bases and J by 1 base. This CDR3 has 16 amino acids. The germline V gene encodes CDR1 LGHNA and CDR2 YSLEER. The CDR3 protein is CASSRGTSGSSYEQYF. The CDR3 coding sequence is TGCGCCAGCAGCCGCGGGACTAGCGGGAGTTCCTACGAGCAGTACTTC.

This clone has more than one count but fewer than ten. The chain is built from TRBV2 and TRBJ2-2; D is unresolved. Germline-derived CDR1 and CDR2 are SNHLY and FYNNEI. CDR3 length: 13 amino acids. The V end lost 7 bases, the J end lost 7 bases, and 13 bases lay between the germline ends. This CDR3 reads CASTAVLFGELFF. The CDR3 nucleotides read TGTGCCAGCACGGCAGTTCTGTTCGGGGAGCTGTTTTTT.

This chain joins TRBV4-1 and TRBJ1-5; the D is unclear. The CDR3 is 16 amino acids. The V gene lost 0 bases and the J gene lost 7 bases, with 16 bases spanning the gap. Germline loops: CDR1 MGHRA, CDR2 YSYEKL. This CDR3 reads CASSQEVGRHNQPQHF. CDR3 nucleotides: TGCGCCAGCAGCCAAGAGGTGGGCAGGCACAACCAGCCCCAGCATTTT.

This clone was counted only a few times. The chain has TRBV11-1 and TRBJ2-3; TRBD1 is a possible D gene (5 bases). V was trimmed by 5 bases and J by 0 bases, leaving 12 bases between them. This CDR3 is built from 15 residues. Germline V gene sequence: CDR1 SGHAT, CDR2 FQDESV (reference sequence). The CDR3 sequence: CASSQGRRSTDTQYF. CDR3 nucleotide sequence: TGTGCCAGCAGCCAGGGCAGGCGCAGCACAGATACGCAGTATTTT.

The sample holds one count of this clone. The chain has TRBV7-2 and TRBJ2-7; tentatively, D is TRBD1 (6 bases). The CDR3 consists of 13 residues. V lost 5 bases, J lost 1 base, and 9 bases lay in between. CDR1 and CDR2 (germline): SGHTA, FQGNSA. The DNA of the CDR3 is TGTGCCAGCAGCCTGGACAGTTCCTACGAGCAGTACTTC. This sequence encodes CASSLDSSYEQYF.

Concerning this clone: The germline gene is not matched at one end of the junction; a read error may be the cause. Other nucleotide sequences in the sample specify the same CDR3. This chain uses TRBV13 with TRBJ2-7, with D possibly matching TRBD2 (6 bases). The CDR3 runs 14 residues. Per the germline V gene, CDR1 is PRHDT and CDR2 is FYEKMQ (reference sequence). The CDR3 is CASSLGRGSGEQYF. CDR3 DNA: TGTGCCAGCAGCTTAGGCCGGGGGAGTGGCGAGCAATACTTC. Based on the CDR3 plus reference TRBV13 and TRBJ2-7, the full variable domain is AAGVIQSPRHLIKEKRETATLKCYPIPRHDTVYWYQQGPGQDPQFLISFYEKMQSDKGSIPDRFSAQQFSDYHSELNMSSLELGDSALYFCASSLGRGSGEQYFGPGTRLTVT.

This clone turned up a few times. This chain's CDR3 is CASSPGTGGQIQYF. The CDR3 DNA sequence: TGTGCCAGCAGCCCGGGGACAGGGGGCCAAATTCAGTACTTC. This chain links TRBV7-2 with TRBJ2-4; 12 nucleotides agree with TRBD1. The CDR3 runs 14 residues. The V gene end was trimmed by 5 bases and the J gene end by 10 bases; junction bases not matched to a gene: 6. CDR1 is SGHTA and CDR2 is FQGNSA in the germline V gene.

This clone was counted a few times. V and J are TRBV9 and TRBJ2-2; D remains ambiguous. Trimming left V 0 bases short and J 3 bases short, with 12 bases between. This CDR3 contains 16 residues. The germline V gene has CDR1 SGDLS and CDR2 YYNGEE. Written as DNA, the CDR3 is TGTGCCAGCAGCGTAGCGGATGGAGTCGACACCGGGGAGCTGTTTTTT. Translated, it gives CASSVADGVDTGELFF.

The V and J genes are TRBV5-1 and TRBJ2-7; possible D gene TRBD1, 6 bases. V was trimmed by 0 bases and J by 7 bases, leaving 17 bases between them. CDR1 and CDR2 from the germline V gene are SGHRS and YFSETQ. This CDR3 spans 15 amino acids. The DNA for the CDR3 is TGCGCCAGCAGCTTGGAATGGACAGACTCGGGTGAGCAGTACTTC. It specifies CASSLEWTDSGEQYF.

This rearrangement joins TRBV2 to TRBJ2-3; perhaps TRBD2 as D (5 bases). Trimming cost V 7 bases and J 4 bases, with 9 bases left between them. This CDR3 region has 12 residues. Germline V gene lookup returns CDR1 SNHLY and CDR2 FYNNEI. The CDR3 is CASNGVSDTQYF. CDR3 DNA sequence: TGTGCCAGCAACGGGGTTTCAGATACGCAGTATTTT.

The CDR3 sequence is CASSLDLGRGYTF. The CDR3 DNA is TGTGCCAGCAGCTTAGACCTGGGACGTGGCTACACCTTC. V is TRBV11-2 and J is TRBJ1-2; D is possibly TRBD1 (5 bases). The V gene lost 0 bases and the J gene lost 7 bases, with 9 bases spanning the gap. The germline CDR1 and CDR2 sequences are SGHAT and FQNNGV. The CDR3 loop spans 13 amino acids.

As concerns this clone: This specimen includes other DNA sequences encoding the same CDR3. This chain joins TRBV2 and TRBJ2-2, with TRBD2 matching over 12 bases. V gave up 5 bases and J gave up 6 bases; unmatched junction bases: 4. The germline gives CDR1 SNHLY, CDR2 FYNNEI. This CDR3 region has 15 residues. The CDR3 sequence: CASSLLAGGPGELFF. For the CDR3, the DNA is TGTGCCAGCAGTTTACTAGCGGGAGGACCCGGGGAGCTGTTTTTT.

This clone was counted between two and nine times. The chain links TRBV7-2 to TRBJ1-2; D unclear. This CDR3 is built from 14 residues. The germline V and J ends were trimmed by 7 bases and 8 bases, with 20 bases remaining between them. Germline-derived CDR1 and CDR2 are SGHTA and FQGNSA. CDR3 sequence: CASTPRHGRKGYTF. The CDR3 DNA sequence: TGTGCCAGCACTCCTCGGCACGGTCGTAAAGGCTACACCTTC.

The sample holds a few counts of this clone. The chain carries TRBV7-2 and TRBJ2-3, with TRBD2 matching over 10 bases. Germline V gene data show CDR1 as SGHTA and CDR2 as FQGNSA. The CDR3 sequence is 18 residues long. J was trimmed by 9 bases and V by 5 bases; bases with no gene match: 20. The CDR3 reads CASSNLLAGTTKRRTQYF. As DNA, the CDR3 is TGTGCCAGCAGCAATCTACTAGCGGGAACCACCAAACGGCGGACGCAGTATTTT.

The chain recombines TRBV4-2 with TRBJ1-3; D not resolved. Between the trimmed V and J ends, which lost 0 bases and 4 bases, there was a span of 13 bases. Germline V CDR1 and CDR2: LGHNA, YNFKEQ. This CDR3 region has 16 residues. The CDR3 reads CASSQDFPPSGNTIYF. In DNA form, the CDR3 reads TGTGCCAGCAGCCAAGATTTTCCCCCCTCCGGAAACACCATATATTTT.

Worth noting for this clone: The same CDR3 is also encoded by other DNA sequences in this sample. The J gene is TRBJ2-5, the V gene TRBV4-3; D is ambiguous. The V and J ends lost 3 bases and 2 bases respectively, with 7 bases between them. The CDR3 length is 13 residues. Germline V lookup: CDR1 LGHNA, CDR2 YSLEER. DNA for the CDR3: TGCGCCAGCAGCCACGAACTACAAGAGACCCAGTACTTC. Protein product: CASSHELQETQYF.

This rearrangement joins TRBV5-4 to TRBJ2-3, with a tentative D call TRBD2 (5 bases). The germline gives CDR1 SGHNT, CDR2 YYREEE (reference sequence). The V and J ends lost 1 base and 6 bases respectively, with 24 bases between them. CDR3 length equals 18 residues. CDR3 sequence reads: CASSLSSFRTALGDTQYF. The CDR3 DNA follows: TGTGCCAGCAGCTTGTCTAGCTTCAGGACTGCCCTCGGGGATACGCAGTATTTT.

The chain carries TRBV9 and TRBJ1-1; D remains unclear. This CDR3 region has 14 residues. CDR1 and CDR2 from the germline V gene are SGDLS and YYNGEE. Trimming removed 0 bases from V and 4 bases from J, with 10 bases in between. For the CDR3, the DNA is TGTGCCAGCAGCGTAGGGGGAGGTGGCACTGAAGCTTTCTTT. Protein product: CASSVGGGGTEAFF.

The chain recombines TRBV6-1 with TRBJ2-2; D call uncertain. Germline CDR1 and CDR2: MNHNS and SASEGT. This CDR3 region has 16 residues. Trimming pared 2 bases from V and 0 bases from J, leaving 10 bases between. In nucleotides, the CDR3 is TGTGCCAGCAGTGAACGAGGAAATACGAACACCGGGGAGCTGTTTTTT. This encodes CASSERGNTNTGELFF.

The chain recombines TRBV5-6 with TRBJ1-4, with D tentatively TRBD1 (5 bases). This CDR3 comprises 15 residues. V was pared by 5 bases and J by 0 bases, with 11 bases between. Germline CDR1 reads SGHDT; CDR2 reads YYEEEE. The CDR3 reads CASSLLGATNEKLFF. In nucleotides, the CDR3 is TGTGCCAGCAGTTTACTGGGGGCAACTAATGAAAAACTGTTTTTT.

Concerning this clone itself: This sample also contains other DNA sequences that code for the same CDR3. The rearrangement links TRBV9 to TRBJ2-1, with D perhaps TRBD2 (5 bases). The CDR3 is 14 residues long. V lost 2 bases and J lost 6, with 12 bases in between. CDR1 SGDLS and CDR2 YYNGEE come from the germline V gene. CDR3 DNA: TGTGCCAGCAGCGTTGGCGGGTTAGCCAATGAGCAGTTCTTC. Its translation is CASSVGGLANEQFF.

This clone has more than one count but fewer than ten. This sequence joins TRBV4-1 and TRBJ2-2, with 7 bases aligning to TRBD2. The V and J ends lost 1 base and 4 bases, in that order; junction bases with no gene match: 9. In germline, CDR1 is MGHRA, CDR2 YSYEKL. The CDR3 runs to 17 residues. As DNA, the CDR3 is TGCGCCAGCAGCCAAGTGGGGCGGGAGTACCGCACCGGGGAGCTGTTTTTT. Protein: CASSQVGREYRTGELFF.

The table lists this clone with a few counts. This chain connects TRBV19 to TRBJ2-7; perhaps TRBD1 as D (6 bases). The CDR3 runs to 13 residues. Trimming stripped 3 bases from V and 6 bases from J, with 12 bases between. Germline CDR1 is LNHDA and CDR2 is SQIVND (reference sequence). The CDR3 bases are TGTGCCAGTAGTATGGGGGCGCGCGGCGAGCAGTACTTC. It encodes CASSMGARGEQYF.

With regard to this clone: One junction end disagrees with the germline gene, perhaps due to a read error. J is TRBJ2-5 and V is TRBV15; 7 nucleotides match TRBD1. The J call may be faulty, since TRBJ2-7 better matches the DNA end. CDR3 length: 14 amino acids. From germline, CDR1 is LNHNV and CDR2 YYDKDF (reference sequence). The CDR3 loop reads CATSGDRASYEQYF. In DNA form, the CDR3 reads TGTGCCACCAGCGGAGACAGGGCCTCCTACGAGCAGTACTTC.

The chain recombines TRBV28 with TRBJ2-6; maybe TRBD2 (5 bases). This CDR3 has 13 residues. The ends were cut back, 7 bases at V and 4 bases at J, with 8 bases in the middle. From germline, CDR1 is MDHEN and CDR2 SYDVKM. The CDR3 here is CASNSGGANVLTF. The CDR3 nucleotides are TGTGCCAGCAACTCGGGAGGGGCCAACGTCCTGACTTTC. The full variable domain, its missing parts supplied by reference TRBV28 and TRBJ2-6, is DVKVTQSSRYLVKRTGEKVFLECVQDMDHENMFWYRQDPGLGLRLIYFSYDVKMKEKGDIPEGYSVSREKKERFSLILESASTNQTSMYLCASNSGGANVLTFGAGSRLTVL.